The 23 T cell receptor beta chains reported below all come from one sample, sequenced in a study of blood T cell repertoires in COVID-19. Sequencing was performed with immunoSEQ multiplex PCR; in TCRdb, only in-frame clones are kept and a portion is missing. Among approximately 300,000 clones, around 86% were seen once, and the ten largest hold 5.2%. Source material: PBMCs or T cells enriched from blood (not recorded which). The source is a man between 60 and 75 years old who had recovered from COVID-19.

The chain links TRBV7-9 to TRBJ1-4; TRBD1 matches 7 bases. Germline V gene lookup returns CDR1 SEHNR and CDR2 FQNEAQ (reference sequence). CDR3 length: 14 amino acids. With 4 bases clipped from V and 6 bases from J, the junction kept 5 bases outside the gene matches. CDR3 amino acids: CASSYRGRDEKLFF. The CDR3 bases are TGTGCCAGCAGCTACAGGGGTCGGGATGAAAAACTGTTTTTT.

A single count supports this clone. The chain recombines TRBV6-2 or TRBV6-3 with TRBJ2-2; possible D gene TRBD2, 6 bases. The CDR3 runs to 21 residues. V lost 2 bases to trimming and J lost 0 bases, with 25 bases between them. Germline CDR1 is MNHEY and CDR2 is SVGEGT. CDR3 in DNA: TGTGCCAGCAGTTACGCGGGGATTAGGACAACCCCCACAACGAACACCGGGGAGCTGTTTTTT. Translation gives CASSYAGIRTTPTTNTGELFF.

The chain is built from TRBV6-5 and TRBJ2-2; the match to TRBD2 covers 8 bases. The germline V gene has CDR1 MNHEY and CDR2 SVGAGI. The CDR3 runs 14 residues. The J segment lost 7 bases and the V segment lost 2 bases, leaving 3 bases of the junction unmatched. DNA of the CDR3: TGTGCCAGCAGTTACGCAGCGGGAGTCGGGGAGCTGTTTTTT. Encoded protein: CASSYAAGVGELFF.

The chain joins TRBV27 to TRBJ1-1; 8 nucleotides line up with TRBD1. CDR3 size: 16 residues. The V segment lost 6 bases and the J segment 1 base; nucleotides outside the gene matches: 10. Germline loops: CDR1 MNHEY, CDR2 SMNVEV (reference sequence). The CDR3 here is CASRRELGQANTEAFF. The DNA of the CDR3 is TGTGCCAGCAGGCGAGAACTGGGACAGGCGAACACTGAAGCTTTCTTT.

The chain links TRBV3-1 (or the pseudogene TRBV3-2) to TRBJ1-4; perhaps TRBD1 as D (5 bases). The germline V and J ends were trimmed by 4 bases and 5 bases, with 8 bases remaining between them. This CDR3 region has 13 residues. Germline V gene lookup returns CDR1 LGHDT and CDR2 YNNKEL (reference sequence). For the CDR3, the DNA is TGTGCCAGCAGCCTGACAGAAAATGAAAAACTGTTTTTT. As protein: CASSLTENEKLFF.

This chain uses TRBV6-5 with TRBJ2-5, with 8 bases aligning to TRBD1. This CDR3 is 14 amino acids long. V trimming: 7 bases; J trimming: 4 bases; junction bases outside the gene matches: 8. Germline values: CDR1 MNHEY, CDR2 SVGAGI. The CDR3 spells CASTSSTGGETQYF. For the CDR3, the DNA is TGTGCCAGCACCTCATCAACAGGGGGAGAGACCCAGTACTTC.

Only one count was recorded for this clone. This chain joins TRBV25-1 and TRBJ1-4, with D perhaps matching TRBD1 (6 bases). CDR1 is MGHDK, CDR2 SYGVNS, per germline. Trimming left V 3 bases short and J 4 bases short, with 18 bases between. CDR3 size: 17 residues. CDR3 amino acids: CASSDMTRQAVNEKLFF. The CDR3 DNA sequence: TGTGCCAGCAGTGACATGACAAGACAGGCCGTTAATGAAAAACTGTTTTTT.

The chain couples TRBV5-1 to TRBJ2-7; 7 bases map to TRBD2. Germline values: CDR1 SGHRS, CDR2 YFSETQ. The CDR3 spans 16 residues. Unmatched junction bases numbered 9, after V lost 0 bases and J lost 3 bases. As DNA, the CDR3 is TGCGCCAGCAGCTTGGCCAGTACGGGAGGATTCTACGAGCAGTACTTC. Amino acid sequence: CASSLASTGGFYEQYF.

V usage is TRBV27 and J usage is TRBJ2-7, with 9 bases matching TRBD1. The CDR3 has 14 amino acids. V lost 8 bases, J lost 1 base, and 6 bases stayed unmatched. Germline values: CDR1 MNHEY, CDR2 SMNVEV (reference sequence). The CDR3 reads CASGPGTGSYEQYF. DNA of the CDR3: TGTGCCAGCGGGCCCGGGACAGGGTCCTACGAGCAGTACTTC.

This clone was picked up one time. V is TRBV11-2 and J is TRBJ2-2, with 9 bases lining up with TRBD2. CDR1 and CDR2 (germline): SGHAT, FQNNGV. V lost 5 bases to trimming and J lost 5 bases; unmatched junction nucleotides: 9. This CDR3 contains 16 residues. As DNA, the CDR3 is TGTGCCAGCAGCCTCATAGCGGGAGTTAGGACCGGGGAGCTGTTTTTT. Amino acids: CASSLIAGVRTGELFF.

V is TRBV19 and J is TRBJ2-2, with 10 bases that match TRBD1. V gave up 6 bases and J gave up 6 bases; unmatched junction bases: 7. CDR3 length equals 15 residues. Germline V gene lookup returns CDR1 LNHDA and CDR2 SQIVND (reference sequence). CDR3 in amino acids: CASSRTGGIAGELFF. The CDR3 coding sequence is TGTGCCAGTAGCCGGACAGGGGGAATCGCCGGGGAGCTGTTTTTT.

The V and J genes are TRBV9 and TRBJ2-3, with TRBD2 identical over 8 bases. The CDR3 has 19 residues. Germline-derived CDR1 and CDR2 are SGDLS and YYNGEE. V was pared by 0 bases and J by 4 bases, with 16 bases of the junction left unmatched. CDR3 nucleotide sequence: TGTGCCAGCAGCGTAGGTTGGGGGAGGCCGGGACTAGGTGCAGATACGCAGTATTTT. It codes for CASSVGWGRPGLGADTQYF.

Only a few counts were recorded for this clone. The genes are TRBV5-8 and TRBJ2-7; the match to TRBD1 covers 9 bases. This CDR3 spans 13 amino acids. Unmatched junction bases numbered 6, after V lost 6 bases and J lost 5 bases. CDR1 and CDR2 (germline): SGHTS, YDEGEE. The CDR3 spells CASTVTGGHEQYF. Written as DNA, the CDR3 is TGTGCCAGCACTGTAACAGGGGGCCACGAGCAGTACTTC.

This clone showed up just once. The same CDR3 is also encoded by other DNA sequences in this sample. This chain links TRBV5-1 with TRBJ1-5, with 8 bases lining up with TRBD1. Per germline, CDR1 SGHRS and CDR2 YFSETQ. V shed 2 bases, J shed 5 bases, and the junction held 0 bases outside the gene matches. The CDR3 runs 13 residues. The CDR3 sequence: CASSLQGDQPQHF. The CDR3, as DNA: TGCGCCAGCAGCTTACAGGGGGATCAGCCCCAGCATTTT.

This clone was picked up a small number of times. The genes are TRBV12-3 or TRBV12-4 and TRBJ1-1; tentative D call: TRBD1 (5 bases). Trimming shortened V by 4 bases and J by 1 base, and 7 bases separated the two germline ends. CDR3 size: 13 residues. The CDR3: CASSSGQNTEAFF. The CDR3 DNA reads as TGTGCCAGCAGTTCCGGACAGAACACTGAAGCTTTCTTT.

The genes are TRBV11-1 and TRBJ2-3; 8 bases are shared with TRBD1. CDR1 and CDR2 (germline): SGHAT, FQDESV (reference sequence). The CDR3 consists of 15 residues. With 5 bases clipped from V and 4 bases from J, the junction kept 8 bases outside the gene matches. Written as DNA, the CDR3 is TGTGCCAGCAGCCCTGGCGGCAGGGGGCCAGATACGCAGTATTTT. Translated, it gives CASSPGGRGPDTQYF.

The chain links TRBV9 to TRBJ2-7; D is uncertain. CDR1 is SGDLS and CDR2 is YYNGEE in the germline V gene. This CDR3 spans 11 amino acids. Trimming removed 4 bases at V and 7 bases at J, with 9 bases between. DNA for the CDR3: TGTGCCAGCAGCAACCCCCGGGAGCAGTACTTC. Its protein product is CASSNPREQYF.

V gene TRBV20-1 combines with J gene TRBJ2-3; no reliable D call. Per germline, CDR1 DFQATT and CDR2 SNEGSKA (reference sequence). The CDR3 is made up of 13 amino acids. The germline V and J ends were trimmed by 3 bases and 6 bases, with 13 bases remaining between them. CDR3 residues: CSASFAPLDTQYF. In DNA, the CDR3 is TGCAGTGCTAGTTTTGCGCCACTGGATACGCAGTATTTT.

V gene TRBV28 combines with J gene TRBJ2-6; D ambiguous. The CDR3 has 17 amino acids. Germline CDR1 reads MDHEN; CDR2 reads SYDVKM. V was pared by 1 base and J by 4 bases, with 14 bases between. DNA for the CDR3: TGTGCCAGCAGTTTATCGGGTGGGTATGGCGGGGCCAACGTCCTGACTTTC. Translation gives CASSLSGGYGGANVLTF.

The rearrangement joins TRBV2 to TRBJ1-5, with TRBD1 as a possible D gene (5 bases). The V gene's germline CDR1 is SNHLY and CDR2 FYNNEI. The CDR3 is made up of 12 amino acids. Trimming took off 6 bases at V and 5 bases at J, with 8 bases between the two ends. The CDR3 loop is CASRTDDQPQHF. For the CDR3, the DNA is TGTGCCAGCAGGACAGATGATCAGCCCCAGCATTTT.

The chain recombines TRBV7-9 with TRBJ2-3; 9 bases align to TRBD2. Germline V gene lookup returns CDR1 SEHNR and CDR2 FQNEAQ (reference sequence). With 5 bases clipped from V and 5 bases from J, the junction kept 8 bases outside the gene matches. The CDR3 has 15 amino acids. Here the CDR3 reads CASSQLAGSGDTQYF. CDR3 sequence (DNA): TGTGCCAGCAGCCAGCTAGCGGGATCGGGAGATACGCAGTATTTT.

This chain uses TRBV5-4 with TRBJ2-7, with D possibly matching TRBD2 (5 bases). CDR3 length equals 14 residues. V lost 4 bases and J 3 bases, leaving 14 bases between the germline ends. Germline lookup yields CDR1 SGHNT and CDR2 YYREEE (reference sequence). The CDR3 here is CASSPTGNHYEQYF. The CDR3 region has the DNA TGTGCCAGCAGCCCGACGGGAAACCACTACGAGCAGTACTTC.

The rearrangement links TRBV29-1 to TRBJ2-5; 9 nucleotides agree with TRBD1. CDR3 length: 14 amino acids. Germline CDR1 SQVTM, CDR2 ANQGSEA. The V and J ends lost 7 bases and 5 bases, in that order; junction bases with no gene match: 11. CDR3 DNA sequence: TGCAGCGCTGGGACAGGGTCCAGAGGGGAGACCCAGTACTTC. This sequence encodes CSAGTGSRGETQYF.